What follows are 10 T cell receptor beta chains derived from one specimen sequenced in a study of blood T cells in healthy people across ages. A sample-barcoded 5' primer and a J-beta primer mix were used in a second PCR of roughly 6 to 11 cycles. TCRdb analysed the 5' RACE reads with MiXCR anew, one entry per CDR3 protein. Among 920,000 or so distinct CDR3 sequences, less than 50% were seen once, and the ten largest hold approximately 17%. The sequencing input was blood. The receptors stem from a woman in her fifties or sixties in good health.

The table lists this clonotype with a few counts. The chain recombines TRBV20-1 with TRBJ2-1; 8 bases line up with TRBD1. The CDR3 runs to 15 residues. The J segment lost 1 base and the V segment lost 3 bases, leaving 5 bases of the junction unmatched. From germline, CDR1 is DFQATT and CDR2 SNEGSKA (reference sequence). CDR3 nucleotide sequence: TGCAGTGCTAGGACCAGGGGGCTATCCTACAATGAGCAGTTCTTC. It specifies CSARTRGLSYNEQFF.

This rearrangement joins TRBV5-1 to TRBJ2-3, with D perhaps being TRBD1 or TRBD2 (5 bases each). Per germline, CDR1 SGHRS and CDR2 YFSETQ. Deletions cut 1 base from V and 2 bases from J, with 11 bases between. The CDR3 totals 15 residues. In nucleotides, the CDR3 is TGCGCCAGCAGCTTGTGGGGACGGAACACAGATACGCAGTATTTT. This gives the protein CASSLWGRNTDTQYF.

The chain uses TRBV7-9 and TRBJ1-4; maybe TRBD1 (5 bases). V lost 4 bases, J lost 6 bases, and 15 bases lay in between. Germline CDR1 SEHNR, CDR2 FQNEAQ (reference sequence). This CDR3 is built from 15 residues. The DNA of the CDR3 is TGTGCCAGCAGCTCCGGGAGGGGCCTTGATGAAAAACTGTTTTTT. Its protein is CASSSGRGLDEKLFF.

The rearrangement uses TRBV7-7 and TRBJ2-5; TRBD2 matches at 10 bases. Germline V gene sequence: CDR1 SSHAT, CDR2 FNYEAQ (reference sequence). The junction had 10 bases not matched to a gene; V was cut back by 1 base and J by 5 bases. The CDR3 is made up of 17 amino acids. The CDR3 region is CASSLVPEREGRETQYF. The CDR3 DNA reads TGTGCCAGCAGCTTAGTCCCCGAGCGGGAGGGTCGGGAGACCCAGTACTTC.

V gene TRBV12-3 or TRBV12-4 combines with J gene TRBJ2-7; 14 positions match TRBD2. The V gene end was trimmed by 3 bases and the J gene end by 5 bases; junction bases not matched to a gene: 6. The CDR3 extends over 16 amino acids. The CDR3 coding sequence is TGTGCCAGCAGTTTTTTGGGGACTAGCGGGAGCAACGAGCAGTACTTC. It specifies CASSFLGTSGSNEQYF.

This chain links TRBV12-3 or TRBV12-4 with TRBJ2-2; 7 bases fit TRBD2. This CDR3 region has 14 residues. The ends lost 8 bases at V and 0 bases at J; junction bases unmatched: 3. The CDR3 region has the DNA TGTGCCAGCCGGGGGGTCGCGAACACCGGGGAGCTGTTTTTT. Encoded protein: CASRGVANTGELFF.

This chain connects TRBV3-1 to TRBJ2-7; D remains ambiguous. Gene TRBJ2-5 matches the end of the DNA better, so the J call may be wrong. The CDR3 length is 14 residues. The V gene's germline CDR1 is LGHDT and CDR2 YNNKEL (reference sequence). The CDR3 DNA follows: TGTGCCAGCAGCCACCCCGGACGGGCAGAGACCCAGTACTTC. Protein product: CASSHPGRAETQYF.

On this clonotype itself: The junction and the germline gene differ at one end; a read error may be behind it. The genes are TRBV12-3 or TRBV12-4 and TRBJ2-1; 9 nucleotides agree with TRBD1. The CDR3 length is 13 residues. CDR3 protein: CASSSTGGNELFF. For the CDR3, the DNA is TGTGCCAGTAGTTCCACAGGGGGCAATGAGCTGTTCTTC.

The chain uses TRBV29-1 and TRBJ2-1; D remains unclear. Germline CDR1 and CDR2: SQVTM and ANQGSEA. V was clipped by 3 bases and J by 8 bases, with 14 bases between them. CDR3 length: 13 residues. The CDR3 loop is CSVDLVPSDEQFF. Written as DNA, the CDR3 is TGCAGCGTTGATTTAGTCCCCTCCGATGAGCAGTTCTTC.

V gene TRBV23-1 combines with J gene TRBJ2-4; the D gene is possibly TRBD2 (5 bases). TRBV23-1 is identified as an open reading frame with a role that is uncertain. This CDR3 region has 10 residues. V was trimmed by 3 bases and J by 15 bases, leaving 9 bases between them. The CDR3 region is CASSHEGLYF. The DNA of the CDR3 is TGCGCCAGCAGTCACGAGGGTTTGTACTTC.